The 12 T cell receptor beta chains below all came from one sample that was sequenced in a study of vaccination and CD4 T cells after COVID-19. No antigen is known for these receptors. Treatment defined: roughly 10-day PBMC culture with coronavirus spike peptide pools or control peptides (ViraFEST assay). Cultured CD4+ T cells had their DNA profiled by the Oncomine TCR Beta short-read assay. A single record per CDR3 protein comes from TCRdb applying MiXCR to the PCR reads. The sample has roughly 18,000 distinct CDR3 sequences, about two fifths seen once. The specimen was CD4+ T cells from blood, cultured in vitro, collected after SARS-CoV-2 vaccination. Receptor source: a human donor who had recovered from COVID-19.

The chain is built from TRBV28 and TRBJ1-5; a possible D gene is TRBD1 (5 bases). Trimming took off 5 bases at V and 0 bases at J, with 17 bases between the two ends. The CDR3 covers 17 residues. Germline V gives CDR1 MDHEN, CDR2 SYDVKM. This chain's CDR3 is CASSPTLGQLSNQPQHF. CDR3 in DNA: TGTGCCAGCAGTCCAACATTAGGACAACTTAGCAATCAGCCCCAGCATTTT.

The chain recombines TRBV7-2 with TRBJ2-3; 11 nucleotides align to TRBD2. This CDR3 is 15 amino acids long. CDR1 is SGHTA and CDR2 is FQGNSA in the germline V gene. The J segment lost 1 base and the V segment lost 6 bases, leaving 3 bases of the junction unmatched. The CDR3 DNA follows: TGTGCCAGCAGACAACTAGCGGGGGGCACAGATACGCAGTATTTT. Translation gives CASRQLAGGTDTQYF.

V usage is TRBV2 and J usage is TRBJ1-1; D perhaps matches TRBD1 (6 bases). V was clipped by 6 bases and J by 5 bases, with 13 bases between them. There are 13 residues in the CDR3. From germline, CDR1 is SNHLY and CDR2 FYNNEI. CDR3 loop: CASSPGVPTEAFF. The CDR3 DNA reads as TGTGCCAGCAGCCCAGGGGTCCCAACTGAAGCTTTCTTT.

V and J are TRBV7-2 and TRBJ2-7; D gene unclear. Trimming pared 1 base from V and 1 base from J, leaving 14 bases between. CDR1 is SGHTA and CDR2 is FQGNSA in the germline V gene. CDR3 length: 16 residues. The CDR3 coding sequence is TGTGCCAGCAGCTTAGATCTGTTGGTCGGGTCCTACGAGCAGTACTTC. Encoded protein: CASSLDLLVGSYEQYF.

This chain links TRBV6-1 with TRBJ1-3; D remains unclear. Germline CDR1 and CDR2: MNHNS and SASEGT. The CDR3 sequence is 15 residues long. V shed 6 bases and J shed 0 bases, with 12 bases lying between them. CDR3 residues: CASRPYKSSGNTIYF. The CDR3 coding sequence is TGTGCCAGCAGGCCTTACAAGAGCTCTGGAAACACCATATATTTT.

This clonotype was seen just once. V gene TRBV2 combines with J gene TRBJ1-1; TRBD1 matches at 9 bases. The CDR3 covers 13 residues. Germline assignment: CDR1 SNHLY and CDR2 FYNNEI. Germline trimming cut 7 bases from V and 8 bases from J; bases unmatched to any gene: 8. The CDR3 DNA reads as TGTGCCAGCAAGGGACAGGGAAAATTAGAAGCTTTCTTT. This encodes CASKGQGKLEAFF.

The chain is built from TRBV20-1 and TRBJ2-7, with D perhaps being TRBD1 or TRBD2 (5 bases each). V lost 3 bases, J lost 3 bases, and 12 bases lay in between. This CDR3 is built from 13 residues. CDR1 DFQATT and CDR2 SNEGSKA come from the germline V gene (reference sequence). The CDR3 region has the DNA TGCAGTGCTAGGGGGGAGATAAACTACGAGCAGTACTTC. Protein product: CSARGEINYEQYF.

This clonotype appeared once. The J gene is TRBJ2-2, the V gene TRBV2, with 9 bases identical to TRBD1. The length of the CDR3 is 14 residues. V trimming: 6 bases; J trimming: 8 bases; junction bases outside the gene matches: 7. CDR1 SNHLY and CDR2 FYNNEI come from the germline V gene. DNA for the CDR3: TGTGCCAGCAGACCGGGACAGGGTTCGGGGGAGCTGTTTTTT. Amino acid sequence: CASRPGQGSGELFF.

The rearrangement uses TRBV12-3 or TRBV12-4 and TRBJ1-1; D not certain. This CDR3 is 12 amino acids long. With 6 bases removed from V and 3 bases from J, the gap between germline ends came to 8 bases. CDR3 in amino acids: CASRFAHTEAFF. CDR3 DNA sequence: TGTGCCAGCAGGTTCGCGCACACTGAAGCTTTCTTT.

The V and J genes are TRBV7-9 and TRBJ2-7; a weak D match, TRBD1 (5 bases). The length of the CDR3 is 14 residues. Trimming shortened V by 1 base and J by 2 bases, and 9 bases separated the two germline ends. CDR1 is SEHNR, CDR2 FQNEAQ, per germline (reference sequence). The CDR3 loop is CASSLEYRPYEQYF. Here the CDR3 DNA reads TGTGCCAGCAGCTTAGAGTACAGGCCCTACGAGCAGTACTTC.

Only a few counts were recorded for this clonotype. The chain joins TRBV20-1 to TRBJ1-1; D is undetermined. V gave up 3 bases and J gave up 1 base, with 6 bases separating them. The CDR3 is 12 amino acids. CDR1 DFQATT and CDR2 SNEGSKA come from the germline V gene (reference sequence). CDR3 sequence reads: CSARLGNTEAFF. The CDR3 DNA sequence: TGCAGTGCTAGGCTGGGGAACACTGAAGCTTTCTTT.

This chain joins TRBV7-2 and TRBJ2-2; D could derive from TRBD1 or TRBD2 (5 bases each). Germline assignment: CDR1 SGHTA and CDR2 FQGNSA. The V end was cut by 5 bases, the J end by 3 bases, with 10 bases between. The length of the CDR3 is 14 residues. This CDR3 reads CASSVGTDTGELFF. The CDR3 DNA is TGTGCCAGCAGCGTAGGGACCGACACCGGGGAGCTGTTTTTT.